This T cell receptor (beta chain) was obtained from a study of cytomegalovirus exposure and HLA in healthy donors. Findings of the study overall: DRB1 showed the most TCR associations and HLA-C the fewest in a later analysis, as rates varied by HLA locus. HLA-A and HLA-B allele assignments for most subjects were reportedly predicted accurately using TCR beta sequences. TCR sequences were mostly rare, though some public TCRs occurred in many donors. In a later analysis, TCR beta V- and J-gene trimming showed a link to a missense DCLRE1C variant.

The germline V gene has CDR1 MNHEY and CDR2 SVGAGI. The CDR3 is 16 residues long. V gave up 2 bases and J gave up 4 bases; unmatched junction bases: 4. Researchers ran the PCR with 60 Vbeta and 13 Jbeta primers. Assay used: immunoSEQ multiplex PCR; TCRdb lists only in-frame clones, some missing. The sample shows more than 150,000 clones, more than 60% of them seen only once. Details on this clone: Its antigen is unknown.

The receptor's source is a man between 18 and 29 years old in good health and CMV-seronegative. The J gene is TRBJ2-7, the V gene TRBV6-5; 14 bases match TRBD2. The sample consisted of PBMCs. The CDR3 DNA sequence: TGTGCCAGCAGTTACCTGGGACTAGCGGGGGTGTACGAGCAGTACTTC. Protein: CASSYLGLAGVYEQYF.